This is a list of T cell receptor beta chains from one sample in a study of cytomegalovirus exposure and HLA in healthy donors. Clones were read by immunoSEQ multiplex PCR, and TCRdb kept only the in-frame ones, dropping some. The table lists fewer than 85,000 clones. The sample consisted of PBMCs. The receptors were gathered from a woman between 40 and 55 years old in good health and CMV-seropositive. Both conserved end residues are part of each CDR3. A D gene is named only where the DNA matches it firmly.

J	length	D	V	DNA	CDR3
TRBJ2-7	15	TRBD1	TRBV7-2	TGTGCCAGCAGCTGGACAGGGGGCGTTACCTACGAGCAGTACTTC	CASSWTGGVTYEQYF
TRBJ2-1	17	TRBD2	TRBV2	TGTGCCAGCAGTGAGTCCCTAGCGGGAGCCTCGGGCGATGAGCAGTTCTTC	CASSESLAGASGDEQFF
TRBJ2-2	16	.	TRBV21-1	TGTGCCAGCTCTTCCGGGGGGTCGGCGTGCACCGGGGAGCTGTTTTTT	CASSSGGSACTGELFF
TRBJ2-3	14	TRBD2	TRBV27	TGTGCCAGCAGTCTTCTAGCGGGGGCAGATACGCAGTATTTT	CASSLLAGADTQYF
TRBJ1-2	13	.	TRBV6-1	TGTGCCAGCAGTGAGGGCAGGGTTTATGGCTACACCTTC	CASSEGRVYGYTF
TRBJ2-1	17	.	TRBV10-1	TGCGCCAGCAGTGATTCCCGGAACCAGGGTAGGAACAATGAGCAGTTCTTC	CASSDSRNQGRNNEQFF
TRBJ2-1	17	TRBD2	TRBV13	TGTGCCAGCAGCTCCGGCTCCCTAGCGGGGGGGCCCAATGAGCAGTTCTTC	CASSSGSLAGGPNEQFF
TRBJ1-2	15	TRBD1	TRBV6-4	TGTGCCAGCAGCGCCACCGGGACAGGGTTTTATGGCTACACCTTC	CASSATGTGFYGYTF
TRBJ1-4	15	.	TRBV6-1	TGTGCCAGCAGGGTGGACAGTCACCAGGTAGAAAAACTGTTTTTT	CASRVDSHQVEKLFF
TRBJ1-2	16	.	TRBV5-6	TGTGCCAGCAGCCACCCCCGGGTAGAGGGCCACTATGGCTACACCTTC	CASSHPRVEGHYGYTF
TRBJ2-1	13	.	TRBV4-2	TGTGCCAGCAGCCAATCCCGAGGGATTGAGCAGTTCTTC	CASSQSRGIEQFF
TRBJ2-3	15	TRBD2	TRBV4-2	TGTGCCAGCAGCCAACAGACTAGCGGCACAGATACGCAGTATTTT	CASSQQTSGTDTQYF
TRBJ1-1	17	TRBD1	TRBV5-4	TGTGCCAGCAGCTTGGTTAGGATGACAGGGGTGAACACTGAAGCTTTCTTT	CASSLVRMTGVNTEAFF
TRBJ1-1	15	.	TRBV4-1	TGCGCCAGCATCCAAGCGCCGGGGATGAACACTGAAGCTTTCTTT	CASIQAPGMNTEAFF
TRBJ1-1	12	.	TRBV27	TGTGCCAGCGGGCGATTGGGCACTGAAGCTTTCTTT	CASGRLGTEAFF
TRBJ2-5	15	TRBD2	TRBV4-2	TGTGCCAGCAGCCAAGATGGCGGGAGGAAAGAGACCCAGTACTTC	CASSQDGGRKETQYF
TRBJ1-1	14	.	TRBV5-1	TGCGCCAGCTTCCCGGGAGCCATGAACACTGAAGCTTTCTTT	CASFPGAMNTEAFF
TRBJ2-1	14	.	TRBV7-3	TGTGCCAGCAGGGGGCCAGGGTGGAGTAATGAGCAGTTCTTC	CASRGPGWSNEQFF
TRBJ2-3	14	.	TRBV5-4	TGTGCCAGCAGCTTGATAGCATCCGCAGATACGCAGTATTTT	CASSLIASADTQYF
TRBJ1-1	15	.	TRBV18	TGTGCCAGCTCACCACGCCAGATGATGAACACTGAAGCTTTCTTT	CASSPRQMMNTEAFF
TRBJ2-7	14	TRBD1	TRBV5-1	TGCGCCAGCAGCTCAACCGGCACAGGGGTCGAGCAGTACTTC	CASSSTGTGVEQYF
TRBJ1-2	18	TRBD1	TRBV4-3	TGCGCCAGCAGCCAAGATTGGCTGGGACAGCTCCCTAACTATGGCTACACCTTC	CASSQDWLGQLPNYGYTF
TRBJ1-4	15	.	TRBV4-1	TGCGCCAGCAGCCCTGGACCCGGACGGGAGGAAAAACTGTTTTTT	CASSPGPGREEKLFF
TRBJ1-1	15	.	TRBV5-8	TGTGCCAGCAGCCCTTGGTCGCAGGGTGACACTGAAGCTTTCTTT	CASSPWSQGDTEAFF
TRBJ1-5	14	.	TRBV7-2	TGTGCCAGCAGCGCCACAGGAGAGAATCAGCCCCAGCATTTT	CASSATGENQPQHF
TRBJ1-3	14	.	TRBV7-4	TGTGCCAGCAGCTTAGGGTGGGGCCTTCACACCATATATTTT	CASSLGWGLHTIYF
TRBJ2-3	14	.	TRBV19	TGTGCCACCCAGATCGCCCGCGGAACAGATACGCAGTATTTT	CATQIARGTDTQYF
TRBJ2-7	14	.	TRBV19	TGTGCCAGTGGCGAGGCGGGTCCTACCTACGAGCAGTACTTC	CASGEAGPTYEQYF
TRBJ2-5	13	.	TRBV10-3	TGTGCCATCAGTGAAGGGGGAGAAGAGACCCAGTACTTC	CAISEGGEETQYF
TRBJ1-3	15	TRBD1	TRBV11-2	TGTGCCAGCAGCGGGGACAGAAGCTCTGGAAACACCATATATTTT	CASSGDRSSGNTIYF
TRBJ2-5	13	TRBD2	TRBV29-1	TGCAGCGTGGGGGTAGCGGGAGTGGAGACCCAGTACTTC	CSVGVAGVETQYF
TRBJ2-1	16	TRBD2	TRBV10-3	TGTGCCATCAGTGAGCCCGCGGGGGGCTCCTACAATGAGCAGTTCTTC	CAISEPAGGSYNEQFF
TRBJ1-3	14	.	TRBV6-1	TGTGCCAGCAGTGGGCCGGGGTGGACGAACACCATATATTTT	CASSGPGWTNTIYF